Below, 6 T cell receptor beta chains from the same sample are listed, as sequenced in a study of T cell responses to AZD1222 COVID-19 vaccine. Method: immunoSEQ multiplex PCR; TCRdb's copy keeps in-frame clones and lacks some. The sample lists some 100,000 clones; around nine tenths were seen once. Sequences were derived from peripheral blood, sampled on day 0 of AZD1222 vaccination. The source of these receptors is an adult in good health.

The V and J genes are TRBV7-2 and TRBJ2-2, with 9 bases matching TRBD1. Germline CDR1 reads SGHTA; CDR2 reads FQGNSA. The junction had 7 bases not matched to a gene; V was cut back by 5 bases and J by 6 bases. The CDR3 runs to 15 residues. The CDR3 nucleotides read TGTGCCAGCAGCCGCACAGGGGGCCAGGCCGGGGAGCTGTTTTTT. It translates to CASSRTGGQAGELFF.

This sequence joins TRBV10-1 and TRBJ2-1; 10 bases line up with TRBD1. CDR3 length equals 18 residues. CDR1 is WNHNN, CDR2 SYGVQD, per germline (reference sequence). V lost 2 bases, J lost 0 bases, and 7 bases stayed unmatched. The CDR3 region has the DNA TGCGCCAGCAGTGAGCGTCGGGGACAGGGGAGCTCCTACAATGAGCAGTTCTTC. Amino acids: CASSERRGQGSSYNEQFF.

The chain uses TRBV2 and TRBJ1-6, with D uncertain. The germline gives CDR1 SNHLY, CDR2 FYNNEI. The CDR3 consists of 15 residues. The V and J ends lost 2 bases and 7 bases respectively, with 12 bases between them. The CDR3 is CASSELGYGNSPLHF. The CDR3 DNA reads TGTGCCAGCAGTGAACTCGGGTATGGGAATTCACCCCTCCACTTT.

The genes are TRBV30 and TRBJ1-3; D ambiguous. This CDR3 has 14 residues. Germline V lookup: CDR1 GTSNPN, CDR2 SVGIG (reference sequence). The V end lost 2 bases, the J end lost 2 bases, and 10 bases lay between the germline ends. The CDR3, as DNA: TGTGCCTGGAGTAACGGGTTCGCTGGAAACACCATATATTTT. It encodes CAWSNGFAGNTIYF.

This clone has more than one count but fewer than ten. The CDR3 reads CASSPMTGYAEAFF. For the CDR3, the DNA is TGTGCCAGCAGCCCTATGACAGGGTACGCTGAAGCTTTCTTT. V gene TRBV2 combines with J gene TRBJ1-1, with 7 bases lining up with TRBD1. The CDR3 spans 14 residues. Germline V gene lookup returns CDR1 SNHLY and CDR2 FYNNEI. Losses at the gene ends were 6 bases for V and 6 bases for J; bases not matched to a gene: 10.

J is TRBJ1-4 and V is TRBV5-1; TRBD1 matches 10 bases. This CDR3 comprises 16 residues. In germline, CDR1 is SGHRS, CDR2 YFSETQ. V lost 0 bases and J lost 8; bases outside the gene matches: 7. The CDR3 DNA reads as TGCGCCAGCAGCTTGGTTGCGGGGACAGGGGAGGAAAAACTGTTTTTT. As protein: CASSLVAGTGEEKLFF.